The next 2 T cell receptor beta chains were all read from a single sample in a study of shared clonotypes between healthy human individuals. Clones were sequenced by immunoSEQ multiplex PCR, and TCRdb holds only the in-frame ones, with some missing. The sample lists fewer than 3 million clones, 92% seen once, with approximately 0.4% in the top ten. The sample comprised naive CD4+ T cells from PBMCs. The subset denotes: CD45RA+ positively selected. The receptors were gathered from a man between 18 and 29 years old in good health. Some clones in this sample may be carry-over from other donors' samples.

CDR3 region: CASSYGTAERTQYF. CDR3 DNA: TGCGCCAGCAGCTACGGGACTGCCGAAAGGACCCAGTACTTC. This chain connects TRBV5-1 to TRBJ2-5; D perhaps matches TRBD2 (6 bases). This CDR3 region has 14 residues. The V gene lost 3 bases and the J gene lost 7 bases, with 16 bases spanning the gap. Germline values: CDR1 SGHRS, CDR2 YFSETQ.

The DNA for the CDR3 is TGTGCCAGCAGTTTAGCCGACAGACACTCCTACGAGCAGTACTTC. Encoded protein: CASSLADRHSYEQYF. The gene calls are TRBV28 and TRBJ2-7; possibly TRBD1 for D (5 bases). The V end lost 2 bases, the J end lost 0 bases, and 11 bases lay between the germline ends. The CDR3 has 15 amino acids. The germline V gene has CDR1 MDHEN and CDR2 SYDVKM.